The text below deals with one T cell receptor (beta chain). No antigen is known for it. This sample includes further DNA sequences coding for the same CDR3. The source of the sample is a study of graft-versus-host responses after intestinal transplantation. Overall study context: All of the recipients had induction that used anti-thymocyte globulin, then tacrolimus and steroids for about 3 years. Study-level results: Early HvG declines after transplant were associated with peak circulating GvH clone levels. The presence of high graft-versus-host to host-versus-graft clonal ratios in allografts characterized patients with graft-donor T cell macrochimerism.

The method was immunoSEQ multiplex PCR; TCRdb's version includes in-frame clones alone and lacks a portion of them. The table shows 130,000 or so clones, with around 90% occurring only once. The germline V gene has CDR1 LNHDA and CDR2 SQIVND (reference sequence). The CDR3 consists of 15 residues. The V and J ends lost 5 bases and 2 bases, in that order; junction bases with no gene match: 5. The specimen comprised unstimulated CD4+ T cells sorted from spleen or lymph node cells, sampled before intestinal transplant. This TCR was sampled from a human donor who received an intestinal transplant. The gene calls are TRBV19 and TRBJ2-2, with TRBD2 identical over 7 bases. For the CDR3, the DNA is TGTGCCAGTAGTCCCGGGACTATAAACACCGGGGAGCTGTTTTTT. This translates into CASSPGTINTGELFF.